Given below is one TCR beta chain in context. In the 2 weeks before study entry, exposed participants met a COVID-19 case, which was PCR-confirmed or clinician-diagnosed. This entry comes from a study of blood T cell repertoires in COVID-19. Study-level background: The analysed material was cDNA or gDNA that came from T cells, B-cell-depleted T cells, or PBMCs.

The CDR3 loop spans 16 amino acids. CDR1 and CDR2 from the germline V gene are SGHTA and FQGNSA. V was clipped by 6 bases and J by 4 bases, with 20 bases between them. Data came from immunoSEQ multiplex PCR; TCRdb stores just in-frame clones and leaves some out. Among 130,000 to 150,000 clones listed, 84% were seen once. The genes are TRBV7-2 and TRBJ2-3; possibly TRBD1 for D (6 bases). Sequencing used PBMCs or T cells enriched from blood (not recorded which). The receptor was derived from a woman in her fifties or sixties who had been exposed to COVID-19. Written as DNA, the CDR3 is TGTGCCAGCAGTTCCTTCCTGGGGGCTGGTGCAGATACGCAGTATTTT. Translation gives CASSSFLGAGADTQYF.